These 3 T cell receptor beta chains originate from one sample sequenced in a study of cytomegalovirus exposure and HLA in healthy donors. Amplification used 60 Vbeta primers and 13 Jbeta primers. The data were produced by immunoSEQ multiplex PCR, yet TCRdb's version contains in-frame clones alone and is incomplete. Found here are 90,000 to 120,000 clones, approximately 80% of them singletons; the top ten hold roughly 5.4%. The sequencing input was PBMCs. Source of these receptors: a woman under 30 in good health and CMV-seropositive.

The V and J genes are TRBV29-1 and TRBJ2-1; 10 bases match TRBD2. This CDR3 is 16 amino acids long. J gave up 0 bases and V 1 base, and 3 bases lay outside the gene matches. CDR1 SQVTM and CDR2 ANQGSEA come from the germline V gene. Here the CDR3 reads CSVEGASGSSYNEQFF. CDR3 bases: TGCAGCGTTGAAGGGGCTAGCGGGAGCTCCTACAATGAGCAGTTCTTC.

V gene TRBV29-1 combines with J gene TRBJ2-3; D perhaps matches TRBD2 (7 bases). Deletions cut 7 bases from V and 0 bases from J, with 14 bases between. CDR1 and CDR2 (germline): SQVTM, ANQGSEA. This CDR3 region has 14 residues. The CDR3: CSARGASSTDTQYF. The CDR3 DNA reads TGCAGCGCCCGGGGGGCCTCTAGCACAGATACGCAGTATTTT.

J is TRBJ2-7 and V is TRBV2; TRBD2 matches 8 bases. V lost 4 bases and J lost 4; bases outside the gene matches: 6. The length of the CDR3 is 14 residues. Germline values: CDR1 SNHLY, CDR2 FYNNEI. CDR3 protein: CASSVGGLGYEQYF. CDR3 bases: TGTGCCAGCAGTGTAGGGGGACTAGGGTACGAGCAGTACTTC.